This T cell receptor (beta chain) was obtained from a study of T cells in Graves' hyperthyroidism and ophthalmopathy. RNA transcripts served as the template for amplifying TCR beta CDR3 regions. The HTBI primer set drove a first-round RT-PCR of the TCR CDR3. TCRdb re-analysed the multiplex PCR reads in MiXCR, keeping a single row per CDR3 protein. The sample includes hundreds of thousands of distinct CDR3 sequences, about 20% of them seen just once. The diagnoses drew upon clinical symptoms, serum thyroxine and TRAb, thyroid ultrasound and orbital computed tomography. PBMCs were sourced from roughly 9.1 ml fresh peripheral blood. V trimming: 2 bases; J trimming: 5 bases; junction bases outside the gene matches: 7. CDR3 length: 15 residues. The germline V gene encodes CDR1 SGHKS and CDR2 YYEKEE (reference sequence). Study-level results: The model made its ophthalmopathy prediction, and onset followed a median approximately 6.5 months later.

This clonotype was counted a few times. Its antigen remains unknown. The chain recombines TRBV5-5 with TRBJ1-1; 9 bases line up with TRBD1. The clonotype was recovered from a man aged 30 to 45 with Graves' ophthalmopathy. The sequencing input was blood. The CDR3 region is CASSLTGGGETEAFF. The DNA of the CDR3 is TGTGCCAGCAGCTTAACAGGGGGCGGTGAAACTGAAGCTTTCTTT. Complete variable domain (other parts from reference TRBV5-5 and TRBJ1-1): DAGVTQSPTHLIKTRGQQVTLRCSPISGHKSVSWYQQVLGQGPQFIFQYYEKEERGRGNFPDRFSARQFPNYSSELNVNALLLGDSALYLCASSLTGGGETEAFFGQGTRLTVV.